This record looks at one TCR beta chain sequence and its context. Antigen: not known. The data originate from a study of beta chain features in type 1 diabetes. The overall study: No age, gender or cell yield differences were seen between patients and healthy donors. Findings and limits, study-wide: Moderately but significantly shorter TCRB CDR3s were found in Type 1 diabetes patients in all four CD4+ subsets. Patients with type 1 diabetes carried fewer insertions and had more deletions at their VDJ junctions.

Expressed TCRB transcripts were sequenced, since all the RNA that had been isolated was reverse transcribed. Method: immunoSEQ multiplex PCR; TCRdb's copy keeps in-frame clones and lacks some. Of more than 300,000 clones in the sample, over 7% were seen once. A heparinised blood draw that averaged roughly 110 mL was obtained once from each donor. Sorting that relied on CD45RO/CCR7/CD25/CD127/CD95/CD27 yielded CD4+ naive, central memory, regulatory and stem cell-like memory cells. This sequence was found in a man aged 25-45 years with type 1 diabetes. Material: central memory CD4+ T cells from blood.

The CDR3 protein is CASSPPGLRDTQYF. In DNA, the CDR3 is TGTGCCAGCAGCCCACCGGGACTCCGCGATACGCAGTATTTT. This chain links TRBV7-6 with TRBJ2-3, with D possibly being TRBD2 (6 bases). The CDR3 covers 14 residues. The germline gives CDR1 SGHVS, CDR2 FNYEAQ. The germline V and J ends were trimmed by 5 bases and 6 bases, with 15 bases remaining between them.